This T cell receptor beta chain was found in a study of blood T cell repertoires in COVID-19. Source study methods: The authors estimated nucleated cell counts from reference gene primer amplification. Repertoires were generated with immunoSEQ multiplex PCR, while TCRdb's copy carries only in-frame clones and drops some. That table supplies the V and J calls and clone size; D and trimming were determined from the DNA. The sample lists about 160,000 clones; approximately 86% were seen once. After removal of 2 bases from V and 5 bases from J, the junction contained 11 bases not matched to a gene. CDR3 length: 17 amino acids. Germline V CDR1 and CDR2: MNHEY, SVGEGT. Those enrolled, adults aged 18 to 89 years, came from under 25 US areas.

This sequence was found in a man in his 60s who had recovered from COVID-19. Material for sequencing was PBMCs or T cells enriched from blood (not recorded which). The chain joins TRBV6-2 or TRBV6-3 to TRBJ2-5, with 10 nucleotides matching TRBD2. CDR3 in DNA: TGTGCCAGCAGTTACCCCCTAGCGGGGGCCCCCCGGGAGACCCAGTACTTC. Protein: CASSYPLAGAPRETQYF.